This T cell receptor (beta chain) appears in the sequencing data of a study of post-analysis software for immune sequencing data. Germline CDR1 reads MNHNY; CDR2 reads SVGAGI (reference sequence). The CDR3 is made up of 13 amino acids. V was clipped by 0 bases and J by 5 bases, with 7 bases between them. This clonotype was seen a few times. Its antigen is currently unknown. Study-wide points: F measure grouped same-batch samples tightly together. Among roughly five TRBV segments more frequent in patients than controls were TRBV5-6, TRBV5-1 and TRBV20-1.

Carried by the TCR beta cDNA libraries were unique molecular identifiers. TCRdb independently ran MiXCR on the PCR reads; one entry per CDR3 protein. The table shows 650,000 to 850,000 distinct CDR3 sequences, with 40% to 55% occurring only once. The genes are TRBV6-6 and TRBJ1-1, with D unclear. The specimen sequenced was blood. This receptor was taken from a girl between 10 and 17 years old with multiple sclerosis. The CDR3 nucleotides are TGTGCCAGCAGTTACTCCCTGGGGACTGAAGCTTTCTTT. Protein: CASSYSLGTEAFF.